This entry lists 26 T cell receptor beta chains sequenced from one sample in a study of Tregs in tolerant kidney transplant recipients. Sequencing used immunoSEQ multiplex PCR; TCRdb keeps in-frame clones, though not all of them. The table lists about 30,000 clones. The sequenced sample was CD8+ T cells from blood, obtained before the transplant. These receptors originate from a human donor who received a combined kidney and bone marrow transplant.

Concerning this clone itself: The CDR3 end is not reached by the read, which stops 3 residues before it; the germline J gene fills it in. This sequence joins TRBV6-2 or TRBV6-3 and TRBJ2-1; no clear D. This CDR3 has 12 residues. V was pared by 2 bases and J by 7 bases, with 6 bases between. Germline values: CDR1 MNHEY, CDR2 SVGEGT. CDR3 residues: CASSYPGNEQFF. CDR3 DNA, as far as it was read: TGTGCCAGCAGTTACCCCGGTAATGAG.

Turning to this clone: The CDR3 goes on 3 residues after the read ends, and that part is filled in from the germline J gene. V gene TRBV2 combines with J gene TRBJ2-7; 9 positions match TRBD2. Trimming removed 3 bases from V and 5 bases from J; junction bases left unmatched: 5. CDR1 is SNHLY and CDR2 is FYNNEI in the germline V gene. The CDR3 loop spans 14 amino acids. The CDR3 DNA, read in part, is TGTGCCAGCAGTGATGGGACTAGCTTTCACGAG. It yields the protein CASSDGTSFHE. The entire CDR3 sequence reads CASSDGTSFHEQYF.

Of note for this clone: The read terminates 3 residues before the CDR3 end, so the remaining end is supplied by the germline J gene. The V gene is TRBV6-2 or TRBV6-3, the J gene TRBJ2-2, with D possibly TRBD2 on 5 matching bases. Trimming cost V 0 bases and J 4 bases, with 9 bases left between them. The length of the CDR3 is 15 residues. Per the germline V gene, CDR1 is MNHEY and CDR2 is SVGEGT. CDR3 loop: CASSYSRAATGELFF. Partial CDR3 DNA: TGTGCCAGCAGTTACTCGAGGGCCGCCACCGGGGAG.

For this clone: The read terminates 3 residues ahead of where the CDR3 ends, so the germline J gene completes it. This chain joins TRBV2 and TRBJ1-1; the match to TRBD1 covers 7 bases. CDR1 and CDR2 (germline): SNHLY, FYNNEI. The CDR3 extends over 12 amino acids. The DNA read from the CDR3 is TGTGCCATCCTAACCAGGGGACAGGAA. This sequence encodes CAILTRGQE. Given in full, the CDR3 is CAILTRGQEAFF.

Remarks on this clone: The read finishes 3 residues shy of the CDR3 end, and the germline J gene is used to complete it. The rearrangement joins TRBV5-1 to TRBJ1-1; TRBD1 is a possible D gene (6 bases). Germline V gives CDR1 SGHRS, CDR2 YFSETQ. CDR3 length: 19 amino acids. CDR3 amino acids: CASSLAAVDSALPFPEAFF. CDR3 DNA (partial): TGCGCCAGCAGCTTGGCCGCGGTGGACAGCGCTCTACCCTTTCCCGAA.

Considering frequency, this clone is medium-sized. The sequence runs out 3 residues before the end of the CDR3; the remainder is reconstructed from the germline J gene. The V call is TRBV4-1, the J call TRBJ2-2; D unclear. CDR3 length equals 15 residues. Per germline, CDR1 MGHRA and CDR2 YSYEKL. Trimming stripped 0 bases from V and 6 bases from J, with 11 bases between. The CDR3 DNA, read in part, is TGCGCCAGCAGCCAAGAGGCCCCCCTGGCCGGGGAG. Protein product: CASSQEAPLAGE. The whole CDR3 reads CASSQEAPLAGELFF.

The chain's CDR3 is CASSGGNGEQFF. The CDR3 DNA, read in part, is TGTGCCAGCAGTGGCGGTAACGGTGAG. The rearrangement uses TRBV2 and TRBJ2-1; the D is unclear. The missing CDR3 end, 3 residues past where the read stops, is filled in from the germline J gene. The CDR3 is 12 residues long. The ends were cut back, 4 bases at V and 9 bases at J, with 10 bases in the middle. Germline V CDR1 and CDR2: SNHLY, FYNNEI. Drawing the rest from reference TRBV2 and TRBJ2-1, the complete variable domain is EPEVTQTPSHQVTQMGQEVILRCVPISNHLYFYWYRQILGQKVEFLVSFYNNEISEKSEIFDDQFSVERPDGSNFTLKIRSTKLEDSAMYFCASSGGNGEQFFGPGTRLTVL.

Regarding this clone: The CDR3 end falls 3 residues outside the read, so it is completed with the germline J gene. V usage is TRBV7-2 and J usage is TRBJ2-3; D remains ambiguous. Per germline, CDR1 SGHTA and CDR2 FQGNSA. V shed 7 bases and J shed 6 bases, with 5 bases lying between them. The CDR3 runs 10 residues. The CDR3 reads CASTQDTQYF. The CDR3 DNA, read in part, is TGTGCCAGCACCCAGGATACG.

With regard to this clone: The read ends 3 residues early relative to the CDR3; the germline J gene fills the gap. This chain uses TRBV19 with TRBJ2-1; D not certain. Germline lookup yields CDR1 LNHDA and CDR2 SQIVND (reference sequence). This CDR3 has 13 residues. V lost 3 bases and J lost 4, with 7 bases in between. The CDR3 here is CASSMSSYNEQFF. The DNA read from the CDR3 is TGTGCCAGTAGTATGTCCAGTTACAATGAG.

As for this clone: The CDR3 end is not reached by the read, which stops 3 residues before it; the germline J gene fills it in. This sequence joins TRBV7-9 and TRBJ2-5; possible D gene TRBD1, 5 bases. The germline gives CDR1 SEHNR, CDR2 FQNEAQ (reference sequence). CDR3 length: 15 amino acids. V shed 2 bases and J shed 2 bases, with 12 bases lying between them. The part of the CDR3 DNA that was read is TGTGCCAGCAGCTTAACGACAGCGATACAAGAGACC. It codes for CASSLTTAIQET. The whole CDR3 reads CASSLTTAIQETQYF.

As for this clone: The missing CDR3 end, 3 residues past where the read stops, is filled in from the germline J gene. The chain couples TRBV16 to TRBJ1-1; TRBD1 agrees at 7 bases. The V segment lost 1 base and the J segment 6 bases; nucleotides outside the gene matches: 2. Germline V gene data show CDR1 as KGHSY and CDR2 as FQNENV. The CDR3 is 13 residues long. The CDR3 bases that were read are TGTGCCAGCAGCCAATGGACAGGCGCTGAA. This sequence encodes CASSQWTGAE. The complete CDR3 protein is CASSQWTGAEAFF.

A note on this clone: The missing CDR3 end, 3 residues past where the read stops, is filled in from the germline J gene. The chain recombines TRBV19 with TRBJ2-7; 13 nucleotides agree with TRBD2. Germline V CDR1 and CDR2: LNHDA, SQIVND (reference sequence). After removal of 5 bases from V and 4 bases from J, the junction contained 11 bases not matched to a gene. The CDR3 spans 17 residues. The sequenced part of the CDR3 DNA is TGTGCCAGTAGTCCTGGGACTAGCGGGACAGAACCTTACGAG. Protein: CASSPGTSGTEPYE. The CDR3, in full, reads CASSPGTSGTEPYEQYF.

CDR3 sequence: CSVRQGPYEQYF. The CDR3 bases that were read are TGCAGCGTCCGACAGGGACCCTACGAG. The chain has TRBV29-1 and TRBJ2-7; 7 positions agree with TRBD1. From the germline J gene comes the end of the CDR3, since the read stops 3 residues before it. The CDR3 totals 12 residues. With 6 bases clipped from V and 2 bases from J, the junction kept 4 bases outside the gene matches. The germline V gene has CDR1 SQVTM and CDR2 ANQGSEA.

About this clone: The read falls 3 residues short of the CDR3 end, and the missing part is taken from the germline J gene. The chain employs TRBV7-2 and TRBJ2-7, with D maybe TRBD1 (6 bases). The germline CDR1 and CDR2 sequences are SGHTA and FQGNSA. V was cut by 4 bases and J by 3 bases, with 16 bases left in between. This CDR3 comprises 15 residues. Incomplete CDR3 DNA: TGTGCCAGCAGCTCCGGGACATCGACCCTCTACGAG. As protein: CASSSGTSTLYE. The complete CDR3 sequence is CASSSGTSTLYEQYF.

About this clone itself: Sequencing ends 3 residues short of the CDR3 end; the germline J gene provides the rest. V and J are TRBV6-2 or TRBV6-3 and TRBJ2-1; D perhaps matches TRBD1 (7 bases). Trimming stripped 4 bases from V and 8 bases from J, with 24 bases between. The CDR3 contains 17 residues. CDR1 is MNHEY, CDR2 SVGEGT, per germline. Here the CDR3 reads CASSFDRDSGFVYEQFF. The DNA read from the CDR3 is TGTGCCAGCAGTTTCGACAGGGACTCCGGTTTCGTCTATGAG.

As concerns this clone: The sequenced fragment ends 3 residues before the CDR3 boundary, so the rest is inferred from the germline J gene. This sequence joins TRBV5-1 and TRBJ1-1, with 11 positions matching TRBD1. V shed 4 bases and J 4 bases; nucleotides not matched to a gene: 3. CDR1 and CDR2 from the germline V gene are SGHRS and YFSETQ. The CDR3 spans 14 residues. CDR3 amino acids: CASSPGTGGTEAFF. CDR3 DNA, as far as it was read: TGCGCCAGCAGCCCGGGGACAGGGGGCACTGAA. Full variable domain (missing parts from reference TRBV5-1 and TRBJ1-1): KAGVTQTPRYLIKTRGQQVTLSCSPISGHRSVSWYQQTPGQGLQFLFEYFSETQRNKGNFPGRFSGRQFSNSRSEMNVSTLELGDSALYLCASSPGTGGTEAFFGQGTRLTVV.

As regards this clone: Read sequence stops 3 residues before the CDR3 end, and the germline J gene provides the missing end. The chain employs TRBV7-9 and TRBJ2-1, with a tentative D call TRBD2 (6 bases). Trimming cost V 1 base and J 3 bases, with 10 bases left between them. Germline V gives CDR1 SEHNR, CDR2 FQNEAQ (reference sequence). There are 15 residues in the CDR3. The sequenced part of the CDR3 DNA is TGTGCCAGCAGCTTAGGTAGCGGATACTACAATGAG. Translating it yields CASSLGSGYYNE. In full, the CDR3 reads CASSLGSGYYNEQFF.

On this clone: Sequencing ends 3 residues short of the CDR3 end; the germline J gene provides the rest. The chain is built from TRBV30 and TRBJ2-7; the D gene is possibly TRBD1 (5 bases). CDR1 and CDR2 (germline): GTSNPN, SVGIG (reference sequence). CDR3 length equals 14 residues. Trimming removed 3 bases at V and 2 bases at J, with 14 bases between. Incomplete CDR3 DNA: TGTGCCTGGAGGGCGTGGAAGGGGCCCTACGAG. This sequence encodes CAWRAWKGPYE. From start to end, the CDR3 is CAWRAWKGPYEQYF.

A note on this clone: Read data end 3 residues before the CDR3 end; the end is taken from the germline J gene. This chain connects TRBV18 to TRBJ1-5; TRBD1 is a possible D gene (6 bases). Germline V gene lookup returns CDR1 KGHSH and CDR2 LQKENI. The ends were cut back, 2 bases at V and 7 bases at J, with 15 bases in the middle. This CDR3 comprises 15 residues. CDR3 in amino acids: CASSPGAGVGQPQHF. Incomplete CDR3 DNA: TGTGCCAGCTCACCAGGGGCAGGGGTCGGGCAGCCC.

In the case of this clone: The CDR3 goes on 3 residues after the read ends, and that part is filled in from the germline J gene. J is TRBJ2-4 and V is TRBV5-5; weak D call: TRBD2 (6 bases). The length of the CDR3 is 15 residues. The V end lost 0 bases, the J end lost 5 bases, and 12 bases lay between the germline ends. Germline CDR1 is SGHKS and CDR2 is YYEKEE (reference sequence). Partial CDR3 DNA: TGTGCCAGCAGCTTGGTGGGCGGGAAAGAAAACATT. Translated, it gives CASSLVGGKENI. The whole CDR3 region reads CASSLVGGKENIQYF.

As to this clone: The read terminates 3 residues ahead of where the CDR3 ends, so the germline J gene completes it. The rearrangement uses TRBV7-6 and TRBJ2-7; tentatively, D is TRBD1 (7 bases). CDR1 is SGHVS and CDR2 is FNYEAQ in the germline V gene. This CDR3 contains 15 residues. V dropped 1 base and J dropped 5 bases, with 15 bases sitting between them. The CDR3 protein is CASSLGGTVLHEQYF. CDR3 DNA, as far as it was read: TGTGCCAGCAGCTTAGGCGGGACAGTGCTCCACGAG. Based on the CDR3 plus reference TRBV7-6 and TRBJ2-7, the full variable domain is GAGVSQSPRYKVTKRGQDVALRCDPISGHVSLYWYRQALGQGPEFLTYFNYEAQQDKSGLPNDRFSAERPEGSISTLTIQRTEQRDSAMYRCASSLGGTVLHEQYFGPGTRLTVT.

With regard to this clone: The sequenced fragment ends 3 residues before the CDR3 boundary, so the rest is inferred from the germline J gene. This sequence joins TRBV2 and TRBJ1-1, with no clear D. Trimming removed 4 bases from V and 3 bases from J, with 9 bases in between. The germline V gene encodes CDR1 SNHLY and CDR2 FYNNEI. The CDR3 runs 13 residues. The DNA read from the CDR3 is TGTGCCAGCAGTGGGCTAGTGGACACTGAA. This sequence encodes CASSGLVDTE. The CDR3, in full, reads CASSGLVDTEAFF.

A remark on this clone: One end of the junction fails to match germline, which may point to a read error. The observed sequence ends 3 residues before the CDR3 terminus, with the missing tail filled in from the germline J gene. The chain has TRBV13 and TRBJ2-1, with 9 bases lining up with TRBD2. Germline values: CDR1 PRHDT, CDR2 FYEKMQ (reference sequence). The CDR3 extends over 15 amino acids. The sequenced part of the CDR3 DNA is TGTGCCAGCAACTTAAGGGGGCGGGGGGGCTCTGAG. Translating it yields CASNLRGRGGSE. The entire CDR3 is CASNLRGRGGSEQFF.

Measured by frequency, this clone is medium-sized. Read sequence stops 3 residues before the CDR3 end, and the germline J gene provides the missing end. This chain connects TRBV9 to TRBJ2-3; no reliable D call. Germline-derived CDR1 and CDR2 are SGDLS and YYNGEE. The length of the CDR3 is 15 residues. Trimming removed 0 bases at V and 4 bases at J, with 12 bases between. The CDR3 spells CASSVAGFVADTQYF. Incomplete CDR3 DNA: TGTGCCAGCAGCGTAGCGGGTTTCGTGGCAGATACG. Complete variable domain (other parts from reference TRBV9 and TRBJ2-3): DSGVTQTPKHLITATGQRVTLRCSPRSGDLSVYWYQQSLDQGLQFLIQYYNGEERAKGNILERFSAQQFPDLHSELNLSSLELGDSALYFCASSVAGFVADTQYFGPGTRLTVL.

Details on this clone: The CDR3 goes on 3 residues after the read ends, and that part is filled in from the germline J gene. The rearrangement joins TRBV11-2 to TRBJ2-5; D unclear. V was cut by 1 base and J by 5 bases, with 14 bases left in between. The germline gives CDR1 SGHAT, CDR2 FQNNGV. The CDR3 sequence is 15 residues long. This chain's CDR3 is CASSLGPGVQETQYF. The DNA read from the CDR3 is TGTGCCAGCAGCTTAGGGCCAGGAGTCCAGGAGACC.

About this clone itself: From the germline J gene comes the end of the CDR3, since the read stops 3 residues before it. This chain uses TRBV29-1 with TRBJ2-2, with D possibly being TRBD2 (5 bases). V was pared by 7 bases and J by 4 bases, with 10 bases between. This CDR3 has 12 residues. Per the germline V gene, CDR1 is SQVTM and CDR2 is ANQGSEA. The CDR3 bases that were read are TGCAGCGCGCTTGAGGGCACCGGGGAG. Protein: CSALEGTGE. The whole CDR3 region reads CSALEGTGELFF.